This T cell receptor (beta chain) originates from a study of graft-versus-host responses after intestinal transplantation. Study-level background: Every one of the recipients received anti-thymocyte globulin induction and afterwards took tacrolimus and steroids for around three years.

This CDR3 has 11 amino acids. Germline V CDR1 and CDR2: MNHEY, SVGAGI. Trimming removed 2 bases at V and 6 bases at J, with 2 bases between. In this sample, this clone turned up once. Its cognate antigen is unknown. Findings and limits, study-wide: Present in recipient marrow, GvH clones included some that appeared first in ileum or blood.

Profiled with immunoSEQ multiplex PCR; TCRdb holds only in-frame clones, not every one. The table has under 85,000 clones, about nine tenths seen once. The rearrangement uses TRBV6-5 and TRBJ2-1; no clear D. This sample comprised unstimulated CD8+ T cells sorted from spleen or lymph node cells, obtained before intestinal transplant. The origin of this receptor is a human donor who received an intestinal transplant. The CDR3: CASSYRNEQFF. The CDR3 DNA is TGTGCCAGCAGTTACCGCAATGAGCAGTTCTTC.